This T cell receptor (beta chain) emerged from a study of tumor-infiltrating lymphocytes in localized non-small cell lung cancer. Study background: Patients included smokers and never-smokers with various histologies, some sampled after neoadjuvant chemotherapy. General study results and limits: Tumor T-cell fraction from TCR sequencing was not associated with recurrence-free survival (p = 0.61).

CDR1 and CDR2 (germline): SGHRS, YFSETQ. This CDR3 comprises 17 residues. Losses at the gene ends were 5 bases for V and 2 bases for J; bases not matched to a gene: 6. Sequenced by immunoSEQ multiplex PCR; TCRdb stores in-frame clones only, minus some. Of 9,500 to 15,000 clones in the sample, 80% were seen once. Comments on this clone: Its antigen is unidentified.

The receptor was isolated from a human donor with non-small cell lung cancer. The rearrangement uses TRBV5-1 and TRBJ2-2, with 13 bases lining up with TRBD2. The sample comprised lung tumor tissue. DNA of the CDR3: TGCGCCAGCAGGGGACTAGCGGGGCCCCAAAACACCGGGGAGCTGTTTTTT. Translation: CASRGLAGPQNTGELFF.